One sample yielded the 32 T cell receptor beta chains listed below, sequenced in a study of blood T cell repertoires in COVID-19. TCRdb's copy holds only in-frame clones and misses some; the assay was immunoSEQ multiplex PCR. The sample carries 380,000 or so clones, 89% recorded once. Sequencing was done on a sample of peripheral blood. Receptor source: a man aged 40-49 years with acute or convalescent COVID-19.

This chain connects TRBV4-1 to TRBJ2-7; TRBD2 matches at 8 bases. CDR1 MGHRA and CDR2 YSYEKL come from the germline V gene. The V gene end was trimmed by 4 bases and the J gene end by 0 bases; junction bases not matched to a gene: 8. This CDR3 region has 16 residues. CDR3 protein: CASSLGVAGTSYEQYF. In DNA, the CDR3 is TGCGCCAGCAGCCTAGGGGTAGCGGGGACCTCCTACGAGCAGTACTTC.

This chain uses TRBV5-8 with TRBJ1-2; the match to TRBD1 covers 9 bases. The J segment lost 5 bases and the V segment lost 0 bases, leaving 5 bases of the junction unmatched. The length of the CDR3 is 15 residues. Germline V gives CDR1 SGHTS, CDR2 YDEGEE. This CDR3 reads CASSLGQGVYYGYTF. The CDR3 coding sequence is TGTGCCAGCAGCTTGGGACAGGGGGTGTATTATGGCTACACCTTC.

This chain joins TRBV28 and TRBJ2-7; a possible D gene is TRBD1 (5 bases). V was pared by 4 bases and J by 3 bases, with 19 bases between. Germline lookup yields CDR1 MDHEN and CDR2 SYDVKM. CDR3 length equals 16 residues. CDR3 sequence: CASSSLPWTHNYEQYF. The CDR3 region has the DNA TGTGCCAGCAGTTCCCTCCCTTGGACACATAACTACGAGCAGTACTTC. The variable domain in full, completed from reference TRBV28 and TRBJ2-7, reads DVKVTQSSRYLVKRTGEKVFLECVQDMDHENMFWYRQDPGLGLRLIYFSYDVKMKEKGDIPEGYSVSREKKERFSLILESASTNQTSMYLCASSSLPWTHNYEQYFGPGTRLTVT.

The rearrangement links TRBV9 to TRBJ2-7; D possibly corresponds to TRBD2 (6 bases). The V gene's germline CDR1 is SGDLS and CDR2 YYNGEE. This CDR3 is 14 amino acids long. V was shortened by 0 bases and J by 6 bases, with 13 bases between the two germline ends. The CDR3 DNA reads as TGTGCCAGCAGCGTAGCAGGTAGGGGAGGCGAGCAGTACTTC. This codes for CASSVAGRGGEQYF.

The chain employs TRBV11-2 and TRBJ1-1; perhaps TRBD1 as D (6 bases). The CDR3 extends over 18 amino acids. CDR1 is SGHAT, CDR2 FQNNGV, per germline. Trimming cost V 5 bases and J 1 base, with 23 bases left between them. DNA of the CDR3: TGTGCCAGCAGCCGACGGACAGTTGGAAGATACCCGAACACTGAAGCTTTCTTT. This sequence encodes CASSRRTVGRYPNTEAFF.

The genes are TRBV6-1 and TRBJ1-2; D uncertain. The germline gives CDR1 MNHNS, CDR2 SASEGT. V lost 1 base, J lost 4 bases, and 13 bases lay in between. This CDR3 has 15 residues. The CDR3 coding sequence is TGTGCCAGCAGTGAAGAGTGGCTACAGAGCTATGGCTACACCTTC. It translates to CASSEEWLQSYGYTF.

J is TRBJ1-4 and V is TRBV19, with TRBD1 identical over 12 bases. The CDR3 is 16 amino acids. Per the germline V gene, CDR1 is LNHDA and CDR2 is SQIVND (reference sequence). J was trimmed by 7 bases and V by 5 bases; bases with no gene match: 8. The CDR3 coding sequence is TGTGCCAGTAGTTCCGGGACAGGGGGCAGAGGTGAAAAACTGTTTTTT. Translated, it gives CASSSGTGGRGEKLFF.

This chain's CDR3 is CASSYRAGGQRNEQFF. CDR3 sequence (DNA): TGTGCCAGCAGTTACCGGGCGGGAGGGCAGCGCAATGAGCAGTTCTTC. The rearrangement uses TRBV6-5 and TRBJ2-1, with 9 bases identical to TRBD2. The J segment lost 6 bases and the V segment lost 2 bases, leaving 8 bases of the junction unmatched. There are 16 residues in the CDR3. Per germline, CDR1 MNHEY and CDR2 SVGAGI.

CDR3 nucleotide sequence: TGTGCCAGCAGCCAAGAGAGTTGGGGCTTGGAGACCCAGTACTTC. It codes for CASSQESWGLETQYF. The chain has TRBV3-1 (or the pseudogene TRBV3-2) and TRBJ2-5, with D tentatively TRBD1 (5 bases). Germline CDR1 LGHDT, CDR2 YNNKEL (reference sequence). Trimming stripped 0 bases from V and 5 bases from J, with 13 bases between. The CDR3 extends over 15 amino acids.

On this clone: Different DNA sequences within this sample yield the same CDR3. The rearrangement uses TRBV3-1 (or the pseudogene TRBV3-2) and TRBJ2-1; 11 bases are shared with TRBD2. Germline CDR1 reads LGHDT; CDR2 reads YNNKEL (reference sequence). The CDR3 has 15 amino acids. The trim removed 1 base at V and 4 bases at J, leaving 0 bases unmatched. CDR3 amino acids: CASSQGLAGYNEQFF. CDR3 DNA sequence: TGTGCCAGCAGCCAAGGACTAGCGGGGTACAATGAGCAGTTCTTC.

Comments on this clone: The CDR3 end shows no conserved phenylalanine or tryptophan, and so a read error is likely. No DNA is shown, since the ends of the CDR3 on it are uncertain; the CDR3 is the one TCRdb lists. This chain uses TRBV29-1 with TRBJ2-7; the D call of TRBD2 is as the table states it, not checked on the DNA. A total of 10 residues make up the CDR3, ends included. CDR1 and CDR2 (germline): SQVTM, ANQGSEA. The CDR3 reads CSPVPEPHYT.

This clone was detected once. The CDR3 nucleotides are TGTGCCACCAGCAGGGACTTGACAGGGGGCCACGAAAAACTGTTTTTT. Its protein product is CATSRDLTGGHEKLFF. This chain connects TRBV15 to TRBJ1-4; 10 bases fit TRBD1. J gave up 8 bases and V 3 bases, and 9 bases lay outside the gene matches. The V gene's germline CDR1 is LNHNV and CDR2 YYDKDF (reference sequence). This CDR3 contains 16 residues.

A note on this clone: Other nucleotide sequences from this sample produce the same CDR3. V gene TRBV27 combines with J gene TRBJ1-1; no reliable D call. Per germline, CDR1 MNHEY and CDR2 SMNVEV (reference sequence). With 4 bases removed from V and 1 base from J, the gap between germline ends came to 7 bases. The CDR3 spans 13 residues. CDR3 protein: CASSSRRNTEAFF. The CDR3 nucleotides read TGTGCCAGCAGTTCCCGGAGGAACACTGAAGCTTTCTTT.

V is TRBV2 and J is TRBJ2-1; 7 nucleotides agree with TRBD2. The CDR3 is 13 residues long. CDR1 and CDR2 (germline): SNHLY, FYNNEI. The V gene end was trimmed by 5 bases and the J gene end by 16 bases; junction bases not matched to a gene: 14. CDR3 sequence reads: CASSPTPSGSIFF. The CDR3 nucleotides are TGTGCCAGCAGTCCTACCCCTAGCGGCAGCATTTTCTTC.

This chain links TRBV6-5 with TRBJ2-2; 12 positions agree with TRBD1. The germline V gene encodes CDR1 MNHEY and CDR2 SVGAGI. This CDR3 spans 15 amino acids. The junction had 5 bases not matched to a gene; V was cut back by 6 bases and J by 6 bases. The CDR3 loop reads CASSRGQGASGELFF. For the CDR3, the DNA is TGTGCCAGCAGCCGGGGACAGGGGGCTTCCGGGGAGCTGTTTTTT.

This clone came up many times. The DNA of the CDR3 is TGTGCCAGCAGTGTTGACAGGAGGTACACTGAAGCTTTCTTT. Translating gives CASSVDRRYTEAFF. The chain joins TRBV6-2 or TRBV6-3 to TRBJ1-1, with D maybe TRBD1 (6 bases). V lost 5 bases to trimming and J lost 3 bases, with 13 bases between them. Germline values: CDR1 MNHEY, CDR2 SVGEGT. The CDR3 has 14 amino acids.

CDR3 in amino acids: CASSEALTGGEDYTF. The CDR3 nucleotides read TGTGCCAGCAGTGAAGCTCTAACAGGGGGCGAGGACTACACCTTC. The chain is built from TRBV2 and TRBJ1-2; 9 positions match TRBD1. V lost 0 bases, J lost 10 bases, and 9 bases stayed unmatched. The CDR3 has 15 amino acids. Germline CDR1 is SNHLY and CDR2 is FYNNEI.

The CDR3 nucleotides are TGCGCCAGCAGCTTGGCCAGGTCAACAGGGGGCGGGGATTCACCCCTCCACTTT. Translated: CASSLARSTGGGDSPLHF. The chain employs TRBV5-1 and TRBJ1-6; 9 bases are a match to TRBD1. The CDR3 totals 18 residues. V gave up 0 bases and J gave up 8 bases; unmatched junction bases: 12. Germline values: CDR1 SGHRS, CDR2 YFSETQ.

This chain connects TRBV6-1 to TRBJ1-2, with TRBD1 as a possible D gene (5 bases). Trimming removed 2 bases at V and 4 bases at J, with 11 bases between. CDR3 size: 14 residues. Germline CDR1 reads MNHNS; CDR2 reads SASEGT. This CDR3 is CASSEQGSGYGYTF. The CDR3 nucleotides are TGTGCCAGCAGTGAACAGGGATCGGGCTATGGCTACACCTTC.

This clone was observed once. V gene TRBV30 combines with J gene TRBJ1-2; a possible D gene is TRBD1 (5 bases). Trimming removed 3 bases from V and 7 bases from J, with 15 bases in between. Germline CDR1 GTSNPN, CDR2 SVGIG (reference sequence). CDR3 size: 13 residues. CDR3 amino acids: CAWRSPQRGGYTF. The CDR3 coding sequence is TGTGCCTGGAGGAGTCCCCAAAGGGGTGGCTACACCTTC.

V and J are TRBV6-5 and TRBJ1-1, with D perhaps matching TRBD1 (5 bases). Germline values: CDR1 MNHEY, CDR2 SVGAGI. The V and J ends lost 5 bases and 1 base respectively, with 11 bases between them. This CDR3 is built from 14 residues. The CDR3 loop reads CASSQTAWNTEAFF. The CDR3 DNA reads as TGTGCCAGCAGTCAGACAGCCTGGAACACTGAAGCTTTCTTT.

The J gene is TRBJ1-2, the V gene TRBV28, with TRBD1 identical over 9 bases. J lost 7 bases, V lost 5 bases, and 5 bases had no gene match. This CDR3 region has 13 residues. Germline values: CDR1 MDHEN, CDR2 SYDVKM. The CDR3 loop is CASSAGQGGGYTF. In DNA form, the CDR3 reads TGTGCCAGCAGTGCGGGACAGGGTGGTGGCTACACCTTC.

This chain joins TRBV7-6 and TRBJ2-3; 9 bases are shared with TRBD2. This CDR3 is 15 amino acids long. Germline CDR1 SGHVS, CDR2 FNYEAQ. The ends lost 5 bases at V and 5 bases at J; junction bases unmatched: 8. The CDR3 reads CASSPQRRGGDTQYF. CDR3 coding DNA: TGTGCCAGCAGCCCGCAGCGGCGGGGGGGAGATACGCAGTATTTT.

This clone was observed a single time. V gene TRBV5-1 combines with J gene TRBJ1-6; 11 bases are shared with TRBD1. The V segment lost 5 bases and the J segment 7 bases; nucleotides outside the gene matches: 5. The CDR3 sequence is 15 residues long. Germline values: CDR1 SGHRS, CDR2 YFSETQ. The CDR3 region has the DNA TGCGCCAGCAGAGGACAGGGGGCCGTGAATTCACCCCTCCACTTT. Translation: CASRGQGAVNSPLHF.

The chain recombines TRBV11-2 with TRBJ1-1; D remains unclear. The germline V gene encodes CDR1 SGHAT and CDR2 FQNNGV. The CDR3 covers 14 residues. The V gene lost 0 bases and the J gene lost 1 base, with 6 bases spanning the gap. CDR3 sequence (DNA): TGTGCCAGCAGCTTAGAACCGGGGAACACTGAAGCTTTCTTT. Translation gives CASSLEPGNTEAFF.

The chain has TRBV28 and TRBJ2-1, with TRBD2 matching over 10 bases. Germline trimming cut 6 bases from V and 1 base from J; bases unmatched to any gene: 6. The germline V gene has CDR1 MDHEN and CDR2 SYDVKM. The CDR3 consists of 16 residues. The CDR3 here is CASRPSGRVSYNEQFF. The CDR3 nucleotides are TGTGCCAGCAGACCGAGCGGGAGGGTTTCCTACAATGAGCAGTTCTTC.

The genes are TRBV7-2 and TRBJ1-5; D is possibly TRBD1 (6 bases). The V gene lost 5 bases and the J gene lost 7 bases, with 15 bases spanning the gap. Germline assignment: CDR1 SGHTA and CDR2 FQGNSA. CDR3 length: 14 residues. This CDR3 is CASSLAGDGQPQHF. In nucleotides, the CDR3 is TGTGCCAGCAGCCTCGCAGGGGATGGGCAGCCCCAGCATTTT.

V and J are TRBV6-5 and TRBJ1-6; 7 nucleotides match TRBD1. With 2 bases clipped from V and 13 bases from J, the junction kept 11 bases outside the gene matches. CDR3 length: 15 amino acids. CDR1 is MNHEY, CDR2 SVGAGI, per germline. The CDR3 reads CASSYDPRQGRPLHF. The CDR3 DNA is TGTGCCAGCAGTTACGACCCGCGACAGGGACGCCCCCTCCACTTT.

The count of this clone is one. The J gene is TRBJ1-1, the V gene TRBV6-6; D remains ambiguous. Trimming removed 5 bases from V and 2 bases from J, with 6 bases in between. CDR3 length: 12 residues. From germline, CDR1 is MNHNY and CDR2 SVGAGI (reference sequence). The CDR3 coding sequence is TGTGCCAGCAGTGGCTCTAACACTGAAGCTTTCTTT. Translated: CASSGSNTEAFF.

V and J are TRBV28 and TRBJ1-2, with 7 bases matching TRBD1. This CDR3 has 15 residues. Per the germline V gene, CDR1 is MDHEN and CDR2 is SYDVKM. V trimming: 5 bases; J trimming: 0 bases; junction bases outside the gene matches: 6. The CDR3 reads CASSVTGTANYGYTF. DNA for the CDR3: TGTGCCAGCAGTGTTACCGGGACAGCTAACTATGGCTACACCTTC.

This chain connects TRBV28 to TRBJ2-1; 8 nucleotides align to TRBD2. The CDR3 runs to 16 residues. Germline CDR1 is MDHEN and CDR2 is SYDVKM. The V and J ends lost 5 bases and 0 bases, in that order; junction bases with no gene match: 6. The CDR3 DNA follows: TGTGCCAGCAGTCTATATAGCGGGGACTCCTACAATGAGCAGTTCTTC. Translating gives CASSLYSGDSYNEQFF. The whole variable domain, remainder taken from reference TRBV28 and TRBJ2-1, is DVKVTQSSRYLVKRTGEKVFLECVQDMDHENMFWYRQDPGLGLRLIYFSYDVKMKEKGDIPEGYSVSREKKERFSLILESASTNQTSMYLCASSLYSGDSYNEQFFGPGTRLTVL.

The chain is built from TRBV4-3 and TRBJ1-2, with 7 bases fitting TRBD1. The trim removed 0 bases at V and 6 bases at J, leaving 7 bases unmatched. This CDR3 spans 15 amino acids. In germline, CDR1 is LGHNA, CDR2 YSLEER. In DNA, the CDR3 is TGCGCCAGCAGCCAAGATAGGGGACAGCGACATGGCTACACCTTC. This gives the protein CASSQDRGQRHGYTF.